This T cell receptor beta chain is from a study of T cells and copy number aberrations in small-cell lung cancer. Points from the study as a whole: Sequencing artifacts are a known risk, since all specimens were formalin-fixed paraffin-embedded.

Data came from immunoSEQ multiplex PCR; TCRdb stores just in-frame clones and leaves some out. Of thousands of clones listed, roughly four fifths were seen once; the top ten hold roughly 10%. About this clone: Its specificity is not known.

This CDR3 is built from 13 residues. The ends were cut back, 5 bases at V and 5 bases at J, with 14 bases in the middle. The germline V gene has CDR1 SGHRS and CDR2 YFSETQ. This TCR derives from a woman between 70 and 85 years old with small cell lung cancer. Some clones in this sample may be carry-over from other donors' samples. The sample comprised normal tissue next to the tumor. The chain links TRBV5-1 to TRBJ2-7; a weak D match, TRBD2 (5 bases). CDR3 sequence: CASSNSETHEQYF. The CDR3 DNA reads as TGCGCCAGCAGTAATAGCGAAACCCACGAGCAGTACTTC. Combining the CDR3 with reference TRBV5-1 and TRBJ2-7 gives the whole variable domain KAGVTQTPRYLIKTRGQQVTLSCSPISGHRSVSWYQQTPGQGLQFLFEYFSETQRNKGNFPGRFSGRQFSNSRSEMNVSTLELGDSALYLCASSNSETHEQYFGPGTRLTVT.